This T cell receptor (beta chain) was captured in a study of T cells in localized non-small cell lung cancer. The ends lost 5 bases at V and 4 bases at J; junction bases unmatched: 9. CDR1 is MDHEN and CDR2 is SYDVKM in the germline V gene. The CDR3 contains 15 residues. Sequencing used immunoSEQ multiplex PCR; TCRdb keeps in-frame clones, though not all of them. The sample comprises tens of thousands of clones, about 83% of which are singletons, and about a sixth rests with the top ten. This TCR was recovered from a woman between 35 and 70 years old with stage II squamous cell lung carcinoma. This chain connects TRBV28 to TRBJ2-7, with 9 bases matching TRBD1. The sequencing used PBMCs, collected before any cancer treatment. The CDR3 sequence: CASSRAGTGRYEQYF. The CDR3 DNA reads as TGTGCCAGCAGTCGAGCCGGGACAGGGAGATACGAGCAGTACTTC.